This T cell receptor beta chain was sequenced during a study of blood T cell repertoires in COVID-19. Study overall: COVID-19 samples from acute and convalescent phases originated in the United States, Italy and Spain. T cells, B-cell-depleted T cells, or PBMCs provided the cDNA or gDNA that served as material.

Original processing notes: Reference gene primer amplification in the assay estimated nucleated cell counts. The data were produced by immunoSEQ multiplex PCR, yet TCRdb's version contains in-frame clones alone and is incomplete. D and trimming were read from the DNA, whereas the V and J calls and clone size are those reported in that table. The sample has some 200,000 clones, about 80% seen once. Germline CDR1 and CDR2: LGHDT and YNNKEL (reference sequence). J gave up 9 bases and V 7 bases, and 9 bases lay outside the gene matches. This CDR3 has 14 residues. The rearrangement links TRBV3-1 (or the pseudogene TRBV3-2) to TRBJ2-1; 10 positions agree with TRBD2. The sequence came from a human donor with acute or convalescent COVID-19. The donor label of this sample is uncertain. Sample: peripheral blood. The DNA of the CDR3 is TGTGCCAGCACCCTAGCGGGGGAAAACGGTGAGCAGTTCTTC. Translating it yields CASTLAGENGEQFF.